What follows are 8 T cell receptor beta chains derived from one specimen sequenced in a study of T cells after yellow fever vaccination. MiXCR, applied by TCRdb to the 5' RACE reads, yields one record per CDR3 protein. The top ten clones hold less than 25% of a sample with a few hundred thousand distinct CDR3 sequences, more than 3% of them seen once. Specimen: PBMCs, collected on the day of the yellow fever booster vaccination. The receptors come from a man aged 18 to 30 who received the YFV17D yellow fever vaccine.

This clonotype was detected a few times. V and J are TRBV7-3 and TRBJ2-7; TRBD1 might be the D (6 bases). Germline CDR1 and CDR2: SGHTA and FQGTGA. The CDR3 spans 13 residues. V dropped 5 bases and J dropped 6 bases, with 14 bases sitting between them. The DNA of the CDR3 is TGTGCCAGCAGCCACACAGGGTCGGGCGAGCAGTACTTC. Translation: CASSHTGSGEQYF.

This clonotype was detected ten times or more. The chain employs TRBV6-5 and TRBJ1-5; D remains unclear. The CDR3 extends over 14 amino acids. Deletions cut 6 bases from V and 2 bases from J, with 11 bases between. Germline CDR1 reads MNHEY; CDR2 reads SVGAGI. CDR3 region: CASSRAVGNQPQHF. The CDR3 region has the DNA TGTGCCAGCAGCCGAGCGGTGGGCAATCAGCCCCAGCATTTT.

This clonotype was seen many times. V gene TRBV20-1 combines with J gene TRBJ2-7; the match to TRBD2 covers 8 bases. The germline V gene encodes CDR1 DFQATT and CDR2 SNEGSKA (reference sequence). CDR3 size: 14 residues. Trimming cost V 4 bases and J 2 bases; bases outside gene matches: 7. CDR3 bases: TGCAGTGCTACGGGGGGGGCCAACGCCTACGAGCAGTACGTC. This codes for CSATGGANAYEQYV.

At least ten counts were recorded for this clonotype. J is TRBJ2-1 and V is TRBV7-9; D unclear. The CDR3 length is 15 residues. Trimming pared 1 base from V and 6 bases from J, leaving 13 bases between. Germline values: CDR1 SEHNR, CDR2 FQNEAQ (reference sequence). CDR3 sequence reads: CASSLVRQVGNEQFF. CDR3 sequence (DNA): TGTGCCAGCAGCTTAGTGCGGCAGGTGGGCAATGAGCAGTTCTTC. The whole variable domain, remainder taken from reference TRBV7-9 and TRBJ2-1, is DTGVSQNPRHKITKRGQNVTFRCDPISEHNRLYWYRQTLGQGPEFLTYFQNEAQLEKSRLLSDRFSAERPKGSFSTLEIQRTEQGDSAMYLCASSLVRQVGNEQFFGPGTRLTVL.

V usage is TRBV2 and J usage is TRBJ1-2; no firm D call. CDR3 size: 13 residues. V shed 5 bases and J shed 8 bases, with 15 bases lying between them. Germline V CDR1 and CDR2: SNHLY, FYNNEI. The CDR3, as DNA: TGTGCCAGCAGTTTACAAGAGCTTCTGGGCTACACCTTC. Its translation is CASSLQELLGYTF.

This clonotype was seen repeatedly, ten times or more. The chain is built from TRBV5-1 and TRBJ2-1; 8 nucleotides match TRBD2. This CDR3 has 19 amino acids. V lost 4 bases to trimming and J lost 1 base; unmatched junction nucleotides: 16. The germline CDR1 and CDR2 sequences are SGHRS and YFSETQ. CDR3 sequence reads: CASSLPVKPGLESYNEQFF. Written as DNA, the CDR3 is TGCGCCAGCAGCCTGCCTGTAAAACCGGGACTAGAGTCCTACAATGAGCAGTTCTTC.

This clonotype was counted many times. This chain uses TRBV7-9 with TRBJ1-1; 9 bases match TRBD1. Germline CDR1 is SEHNR and CDR2 is FQNEAQ (reference sequence). After removal of 4 bases from V and 3 bases from J, the junction contained 9 bases not matched to a gene. This CDR3 has 16 amino acids. CDR3 amino acids: CASSSLQTGGDTEAFF. CDR3 bases: TGTGCCAGCAGCTCACTACAGACAGGGGGGGACACTGAAGCTTTCTTT.

This chain uses TRBV5-4 with TRBJ1-2, with a tentative D call TRBD1 (5 bases). The CDR3 has 17 residues. Germline V gene sequence: CDR1 SGHNT, CDR2 YYREEE (reference sequence). V lost 4 bases and J 0 bases, leaving 19 bases between the germline ends. CDR3 sequence reads: CASSLPTEYLTNYGYTF. CDR3 in DNA: TGTGCCAGCAGCCTACCGACAGAATATCTTACTAACTATGGCTACACCTTC. Filled out from reference TRBV5-4 and TRBJ1-2, the complete variable domain reads ETGVTQSPTHLIKTRGQQVTLRCSSQSGHNTVSWYQQALGQGPQFIFQYYREEENGRGNFPPRFSGLQFPNYSSELNVNALELDDSALYLCASSLPTEYLTNYGYTFGSGTRLTVV.